These T cell receptor beta chains were read from a single sample in a study of T cell responses to AZD1222 COVID-19 vaccine. Sequencing was performed with immunoSEQ multiplex PCR; in TCRdb, only in-frame clones are kept and a portion is missing. The table has roughly 170,000 clones, around 88% seen once. Source: peripheral blood, taken on day 0 of AZD1222 vaccination. The receptors here all came from an adult in good health. CDR3s include the opening cysteine and the closing phenylalanine or tryptophan. The order of the fields is D gene, V gene, clone size, J gene, CDR3 protein, CDR3 DNA. D genes are given only for firm matches. Clone size is shown for a subset of rows, as once, few, many or a class of expanded clone.

-	TRBV5-4	-	TRBJ1-2	CASSLVARLTGQYGYTF	TGTGCCAGCAGCTTGGTGGCTCGTCTAACCGGGCAGTATGGCTACACCTTC
-	TRBV7-9	-	TRBJ2-7	CASSPGHFYEQYF	TGTGCCAGCAGCCCCGGACACTTCTACGAGCAGTACTTC
TRBD2	TRBV6-2/TRBV6-3	-	TRBJ2-3	CASSYSTSSTDTQYF	TGTGCCAGCAGTTACTCGACTAGCTCCACAGATACGCAGTATTTT
-	TRBV10-3	few	TRBJ1-1	CAISETQNTEAFF	TGTGCCATCAGTGAAACCCAAAACACTGAAGCTTTCTTT
TRBD1	TRBV5-1	once	TRBJ1-1	CASSAGTGNTEAFF	TGCGCCAGCAGCGCCGGGACAGGGAACACTGAAGCTTTCTTT
TRBD1	TRBV27	-	TRBJ1-1	CASSFGRGHTEAFF	TGTGCCAGCAGTTTCGGCAGGGGGCACACTGAAGCTTTCTTT
TRBD2	TRBV5-5	-	TRBJ2-1	CASSLAGPYNEQFF	TGTGCCAGCAGCCTAGCGGGGCCTTACAATGAGCAGTTCTTC
-	TRBV13	-	TRBJ2-2	CASSQTGELFF	TGTGCCAGCAGCCAGACCGGGGAGCTGTTTTTT
-	TRBV9	-	TRBJ2-7	CASSVEGNYEQYF	TGTGCCAGCAGCGTAGAAGGGAACTACGAGCAGTACTTC
TRBD2	TRBV4-2	once	TRBJ2-7	CASSQTGGRLYEQYF	TGTGCCAGCAGCCAAACCGGCGGGAGACTCTACGAGCAGTACTTC
TRBD1	TRBV7-6	-	TRBJ1-5	CASSLLKGAGGTGAQPQHF	TGTGCCAGCAGCTTATTAAAAGGGGCTGGCGGGACAGGGGCTCAGCCCCAGCATTTT
-	TRBV4-1	once	TRBJ2-7	CASSQDRGEQYF	TGCGCCAGCAGCCAAGATCGAGGCGAGCAGTACTTC
-	TRBV5-1	-	TRBJ2-1	CASSLAFNEQFF	TGCGCCAGCAGCTTGGCTTTTAATGAGCAGTTCTTC
-	TRBV13	-	TRBJ1-1	CASSLAATEAFF	TGTGCCAGCAGCTTAGCCGCCACTGAAGCTTTCTTT
-	TRBV6-5	-	TRBJ1-2	CASSPADYGYTF	TGTGCCAGCAGTCCAGCTGACTATGGCTACACCTTC
-	TRBV21-1	-	TRBJ2-5	CASRPQGGRSQETQYF	TGTGCCAGCAGACCCCAGGGGGGACGGTCACAAGAGACCCAGTACTTC
TRBD1	TRBV4-1	-	TRBJ1-1	CASSLRGGQGALNTEAFF	TGCGCCAGCAGCCTCCGAGGGGGACAGGGGGCCCTAAACACTGAAGCTTTCTTT
TRBD1	TRBV6-5	-	TRBJ2-2	CASTRTGGRELFF	TGTGCCAGCACCCGGACAGGGGGGCGGGAGCTGTTTTTT
TRBD1	TRBV5-4	-	TRBJ2-3	CASNPGTGGEDTQYF	TGTGCCAGCAACCCCGGGACAGGGGGCGAGGATACGCAGTATTTT
-	TRBV28	-	TRBJ2-5	CASSLATAGGETQYF	TGTGCCAGCAGTTTGGCTACGGCGGGTGGAGAGACCCAGTACTTC
-	TRBV11-2	-	TRBJ2-1	CASSLRGVNEQFF	TGTGCCAGCAGCTTAAGGGGTGTCAATGAGCAGTTCTTC
-	TRBV27	-	TRBJ2-7	CASSLSPSAHPYEQYF	TGTGCCAGCAGTTTATCTCCTAGCGCTCATCCTTACGAGCAGTACTTC
-	TRBV9	few	TRBJ1-2	CASSTTGSYGYTF	TGTGCCAGCAGCACAACAGGGAGCTATGGCTACACCTTC
-	TRBV24-1	few	TRBJ2-1	CATSDTTGPITYNEQFF	TGTGCCACCAGTGACACGACAGGCCCCATAACCTACAATGAGCAGTTCTTC
TRBD1	TRBV4-1	once	TRBJ2-1	CASSQQDRGPYNEQFF	TGCGCCAGCAGCCAACAGGACAGGGGACCCTACAATGAGCAGTTCTTC
-	TRBV12-3/TRBV12-4	-	TRBJ2-1	CASTPGRGEQFF	TGTGCCAGCACCCCAGGAAGAGGTGAGCAGTTCTTC
-	TRBV7-9	-	TRBJ2-5	CAVSKTQYF	TGTGCCGTTTCTAAGACCCAGTACTTC
TRBD1	TRBV2	-	TRBJ2-2	CASSGQGARTGELFF	TGTGCCAGCAGCGGACAGGGGGCGCGGACCGGGGAGCTGTTTTTT
TRBD1	TRBV5-4	-	TRBJ1-4	CASSITGQGLNLEKLFF	TGTGCCAGCAGCATTACGGGACAGGGATTGAATTTGGAAAAACTGTTTTTT
TRBD1	TRBV5-1	-	TRBJ1-2	CASSLSAGGEAGYTF	TGCGCCAGCAGCTTGTCGGCAGGGGGGGAAGCTGGCTACACCTTC
TRBD2	TRBV5-1	-	TRBJ2-5	CASSLVVGGSETQYF	TGCGCCAGCAGCTTGGTCGTGGGAGGGAGCGAGACCCAGTACTTC
-	TRBV21-1	-	TRBJ1-5	CASSKPTGNQPQHF	TGTGCCAGCAGCAAACCGACAGGCAATCAGCCCCAGCATTTT
TRBD2	TRBV5-1	-	TRBJ2-5	CASSLGPSGGEETQYF	TGCGCCAGCAGCTTGGGCCCTAGCGGGGGGGAAGAGACCCAGTACTTC
-	TRBV18	-	TRBJ2-7	CASSPSSGAYEQYF	TGTGCCAGCTCACCTTCCAGTGGGGCCTACGAGCAGTACTTC
TRBD2	TRBV5-4	-	TRBJ2-5	CASSSGLAGGKETQYF	TGTGCCAGCAGCTCCGGACTAGCGGGGGGGAAAGAGACCCAGTACTTC
-	TRBV14	-	TRBJ2-7	CASSPPVAGYEQYF	TGTGCCAGCAGCCCCCCTGTTGCGGGCTACGAGCAGTACTTC
-	TRBV4-2	-	TRBJ2-1	CASSQGLEQFF	TGTGCCAGCAGCCAAGGTCTTGAGCAGTTCTTC
-	TRBV5-4	-	TRBJ1-1	CASSPKGPATEAFF	TGTGCCAGCAGCCCCAAGGGTCCCGCCACTGAAGCTTTCTTT
TRBD1	TRBV5-4	-	TRBJ2-1	CASSPGQFSYNEQFF	TGTGCCAGCAGCCCGGGACAGTTCTCCTACAATGAGCAGTTCTTC
-	TRBV5-1	-	TRBJ1-5	CASSLDSNSNQPQHF	TGCGCCAGCAGCTTGGACAGCAATAGCAATCAGCCCCAGCATTTT
-	TRBV12-3/TRBV12-4	-	TRBJ1-4	CASFGQRNEKLFF	TGTGCCAGCTTTGGACAGAGGAATGAAAAACTGTTTTTT
TRBD1	TRBV28	once	TRBJ2-1	CASSLSPRQGAYNEQFF	TGTGCCAGCAGTTTATCCCCTCGACAGGGGGCGTACAATGAGCAGTTCTTC
-	TRBV7-8	-	TRBJ2-2	CASSLAATIGTNTGELFF	TGTGCCAGCAGCTTAGCCGCAACGATCGGGACAAACACCGGGGAGCTGTTTTTT
-	TRBV6-5	-	TRBJ1-6	CASSLSRARGNSPLHF	TGTGCCAGCAGTTTAAGCCGGGCCCGGGGAAATTCACCCCTCCACTTT
-	TRBV12-3/TRBV12-4	-	TRBJ2-3	CASSLDRQDTQYF	TGTGCCAGCAGCTTAGACAGGCAAGATACGCAGTATTTT
-	TRBV24-1	-	TRBJ2-3	CATSDPRRLETQYF	TGTGCCACCAGTGATCCCCGGCGCCTCGAGACGCAGTATTTT
TRBD2	TRBV3-1/TRBV3-2	-	TRBJ2-1	CASSQDLGGSSYNEQFF	TGTGCCAGCAGCCAAGATTTGGGGGGGAGCTCCTACAATGAGCAGTTCTTC
-	TRBV25-1	-	TRBJ2-7	CASSLTGSQAEQYF	TGTGCCAGCAGTTTAACGGGGAGCCAGGCCGAGCAGTACTTC
TRBD1	TRBV6-2/TRBV6-3	-	TRBJ2-5	CASSFWTGGEETQYF	TGTGCCAGCAGTTTCTGGACAGGGGGCGAGGAGACCCAGTACTTC
-	TRBV28	-	TRBJ2-5	CASSGETQYF	TGTGCCAGCTCGGGGGAGACCCAGTACTTC
-	TRBV11-2	-	TRBJ1-2	CASSSNRVGGYTF	TGTGCCAGCAGCTCTAACAGGGTAGGAGGCTACACCTTC
TRBD1	TRBV13	few	TRBJ1-3	CASSLGQTSGNTIYF	TGTGCCAGCAGCCTGGGACAGACCTCTGGAAACACCATATATTTT